Following are 8 T cell receptor beta chains from one sample sequenced in a study of monozygotic twins with cystic fibrosis. Sequenced by immunoSEQ multiplex PCR; TCRdb stores in-frame clones only, minus some. The table includes about 36,000 clones, just over 90% detected once. The sequencing sample was made of blood. These receptors were taken from a boy younger than 10 with cystic fibrosis.

This clone has more than one count but fewer than ten. This CDR3 reads CASSIHQRGLYEQYF. For the CDR3, the DNA is TGTGCCAGTAGTATACATCAAAGGGGCCTCTACGAGCAGTACTTC. The J gene is TRBJ2-7, the V gene TRBV19; possibly TRBD1 for D (5 bases). This CDR3 comprises 15 residues. Germline-derived CDR1 and CDR2 are LNHDA and SQIVND (reference sequence). V dropped 2 bases and J dropped 3 bases, with 14 bases sitting between them.

This chain uses TRBV15 with TRBJ1-1; a weak D match, TRBD1 (6 bases). Trimming cost V 4 bases and J 5 bases, with 8 bases left between them. CDR3 size: 12 residues. The germline V gene has CDR1 LNHNV and CDR2 YYDKDF (reference sequence). As DNA, the CDR3 is TGTGCCACCAGCATAGGGGGGACTGAAGCTTTCTTT. As protein: CATSIGGTEAFF.

This chain's CDR3 is CAIGTGMSPLHF. In DNA, the CDR3 is TGTGCCATCGGGACAGGGATGTCACCCCTCCACTTT. V and J are TRBV27 and TRBJ1-6; 9 bases map to TRBD1. The V gene end was trimmed by 10 bases and the J gene end by 10 bases; junction bases not matched to a gene: 5. This CDR3 spans 12 amino acids. CDR1 is MNHEY, CDR2 SMNVEV, per germline (reference sequence).

The J gene is TRBJ1-4, the V gene TRBV7-9; maybe TRBD1 (6 bases). V was shortened by 6 bases and J by 7 bases, with 24 bases between the two germline ends. The germline gives CDR1 SEHNR, CDR2 FQNEAQ (reference sequence). The CDR3 covers 17 residues. CDR3 in amino acids: CASSGEEQGPFSEKLFF. CDR3 nucleotides: TGTGCCAGCAGTGGGGAGGAACAGGGCCCCTTCAGTGAAAAACTGTTTTTT.

The rearrangement joins TRBV7-2 to TRBJ2-2; 7 bases map to TRBD1. The trim removed 1 base at V and 6 bases at J, leaving 5 bases unmatched. CDR1 and CDR2 (germline): SGHTA, FQGNSA. The CDR3 totals 15 residues. The CDR3 sequence is CASSLEGQTSGELFF. CDR3 bases: TGTGCCAGCAGCTTAGAGGGACAGACCTCCGGGGAGCTGTTTTTT.

The rearrangement joins TRBV6-7 to TRBJ1-1; tentatively, D is TRBD1 (5 bases). TRBV6-7 is recorded as an ORF, its role being uncertain. This CDR3 spans 15 amino acids. Trimming cost V 0 bases and J 1 base, with 9 bases left between them. CDR3 residues: CASSYSGHRNTEAFF. The CDR3 nucleotides read TGTGCCAGCAGTTACTCGGGGCACCGGAACACTGAAGCTTTCTTT.

V is TRBV27 and J is TRBJ1-2, with 7 bases that match TRBD1. With V trimmed by 6 bases and J by 14 bases, 15 bases remained unmatched. The germline CDR1 and CDR2 sequences are MNHEY and SMNVEV (reference sequence). This CDR3 comprises 13 residues. The CDR3 sequence is CASSSLGTESITF. CDR3 sequence (DNA): TGTGCCAGCAGCTCCCTAGGGACAGAGAGTATTACCTTC.

The V call is TRBV19, the J call TRBJ2-3, with D maybe TRBD1 (6 bases). Germline V CDR1 and CDR2: LNHDA, SQIVND (reference sequence). Trimming removed 9 bases at V and 2 bases at J, with 12 bases between. CDR3 length equals 13 residues. The CDR3 DNA reads TGTGCCAGCAGGGGCCCAACCACAGATACGCAGTATTTT. Its translation: CASRGPTTDTQYF.